This T cell receptor beta chain came from a study of OX40 agonist ivuxolimab in advanced cancers. Whole-study context: Three patients had partial responses: one hepatocellular carcinoma, two cutaneous melanoma.

The repertoire was sequenced with immunoSEQ multiplex PCR; TCRdb's copy has only in-frame clones and lacks some. This sample has fewer than 65,000 clones; 70% to 80% occur once, and the top ten carry 3.9%. Notes on this clone: The target antigen is unknown.

Germline V lookup: CDR1 MGHRA, CDR2 YSYEKL. CDR3 length: 17 residues. After removal of 4 bases from V and 2 bases from J, the junction contained 8 bases not matched to a gene. Study-wide points: With doses of 0.1-3.0 mg/kg, partial responders showed among the lowest clonal expansion.

V gene TRBV4-1 combines with J gene TRBJ2-6; 7 bases are a match to TRBD2. Source: CD4+ or CD8+ T cells sorted from blood, taken in a trial of the OX40 agonist ivuxolimab. The receptor comes from an adult with an advanced solid tumor such as melanoma, head and neck, liver or kidney cancer. The CDR3 DNA reads as TGCGCCAGCAGCCTGACCTGGGGGGGGACTGGGGCCAACGTCCTGACTTTC. Protein sequence: CASSLTWGGTGANVLTF.